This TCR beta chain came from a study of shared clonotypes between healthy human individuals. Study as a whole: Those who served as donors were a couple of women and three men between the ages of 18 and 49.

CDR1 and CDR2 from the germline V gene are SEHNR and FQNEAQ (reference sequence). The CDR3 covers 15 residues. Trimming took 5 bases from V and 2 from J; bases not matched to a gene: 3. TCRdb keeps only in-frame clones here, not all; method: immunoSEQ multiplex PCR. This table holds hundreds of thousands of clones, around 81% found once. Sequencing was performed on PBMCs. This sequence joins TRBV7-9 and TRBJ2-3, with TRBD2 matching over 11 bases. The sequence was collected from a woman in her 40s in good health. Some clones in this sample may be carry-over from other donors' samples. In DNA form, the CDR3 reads TGTGCCAGCAGCGGACTAGCGGGCCTCACAGATACGCAGTATTTT. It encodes CASSGLAGLTDTQYF.